What follows is one TCR beta chain and its context. The antigen it binds to is not known. The sample holds no much larger clone one base away, and base qualities are not on file. The data stem from a study of shared clonotypes between healthy human individuals (dated by TCRdb to the early 2020s). Study-wide context: The cohort included a few men and a couple of women between 18 and 49 years of age. To estimate repertoire size and how much clonotypes are shared between individuals, the study performed deep sequencing of blood TCR repertoires from roughly five healthy adults. For each donor, CD4 naive and CD4 memory were each given three plates, CD8 naive was given two plates, and CD8 memory was given one plate. Each donor's leukapheresis produced roughly between roughly 0.85 and 9.5 billion PBMCs. To increase sequencing depth and limit assay-specific biases, different laboratories used diverse techniques to prepare libraries and sequence TCR repertoires.

Healthy HIV-negative adults with no recently reported acute infections or vaccinations were included as donors. Only Caucasian adults living in Nashville, Tennessee, USA were represented among the donors. CD4+ T cells were enriched by magnetic negative selection; naive cells were then positively selected on CD45RA, and the negative fraction formed the memory subset. After blood collection by leukapheresis, PBMCs were isolated using Ficoll-Histopaque density gradient centrifugation and then cryopreserved in the vapor phase of liquid nitrogen. Analytical flow cytometry was used to check the purity and quantity of every magnetically sorted T cell population. Genomic DNA was isolated from each sorted fraction and quantified by UV absorbance on a Nanodrop 2000c. Results and caveats for the whole study, not just this receptor: Incomplete sequencing was indicated by rarefaction of sorted-subset datasets, despite the large sequencing depth. The small number of donors limited the genetic and exposure-history diversity represented. Naive subsets generally had larger estimated clonotype richness than memory subsets. Sampling was restricted to blood, and TCR repertoires in tissue are likely to differ from TCR repertoires in blood. When several donors were compared, the shared fraction of clonotypes was about 5.5% for naive CD4, roughly 3.3% for naive CD8, about 2.5% for memory CD4, and less than 0.45% for memory CD8. Higher generation probabilities were observed for clonotypes shared by all four sorted-subset donors than for non-shared clonotypes. Pairwise subsampling indicated that sequencing depth was expected to affect the degree of clonotype sharing among donors.

Using the deep immunoSEQ assay, multiplex PCR amplified TCR CDR3 regions from genomic DNA. For each cell subset, the extracted genomic DNA was distributed evenly across all wells of several immunoSEQ 96-well plates, and each plate served as one replicate. For sorted subsets, about 220 ng of genomic DNA, equivalent to 25,000 to 35,000 T cell genomes, went into each replicate PCR. The purified libraries were quantified using a Qubit 3.0 fluorometer, sized with a Bioanalyzer 2100, and then quantified again using the KAPA Library Quantification kit. A separate single-read 150-cycle Illumina NextSeq 550 flow cell was used to sequence each immunoSEQ 96-well plate. The authors processed their data as follows. The immunoSEQ output contained only junctional sequences without quality scores, so filtering could not match that applied to full-length reads. To assign V/J genes and CDR3, sequences were annotated against IMGT germline references using PyIR, a Python wrapper for IgBLAST v1.9. Reads were filtered out if the reads had weak V/J assignments (E-value above 1e-6), no CDR3, stop codons, out-of-frame junctions, or ambiguous translated residues. V3J clonotypes were defined as sequences sharing an identical inferred V gene, J gene, and CDR3 amino acid sequence. Percentage overlap between repertoires was calculated by dividing the number of shared unique clonotypes by the size of the smaller repertoire. Three approaches were used to assess repertoire richness: RTK rarefaction, the Chao1 estimator, and Recon v2.1 estimates of unobserved clonotypes. Generation probabilities were computed with OLGA for all TCRbeta clonotypes obtained by the gDNA method from a handful of donors. TCRdb retrieved this table from immuneACCESS and kept in-frame rearrangements only. Not all clones are present; in checked studies, unresolved V genes account for under half, and no reason is known for the remainder. Clone size and V and J calls were adopted from that table, with D and trimming inferred from the DNA. The sample table contains millions of clones; only one count was recorded for over 90% of them. The biggest ten clones account for 0.35% to 0.5% of the sample.

Sequenced input: naive CD4+ T cells from PBMCs. What this sample's cell subset or site label stands for: CD45RA+ positively selected. The source is a man aged 18-30 years in good health. Some clones in this sample may be carry-over from other donors' samples.

The nucleotide sequence is given as TGTGCCAGCAGCCTATCGACAGGGCGCGCCTACGAGCAGTACTTC. Its protein product is CASSLSTGRAYEQYF. Rearrangement joined TRBV7-2 to TRBJ2-7; TRBD1 agrees with 7 junctional bases. Based on the germline V gene, the CDR1 and CDR2 sequences are SGHTA and FQGNSA. The CDR3 sequence holds 15 residues, the cysteine and phenylalanine included. Of all the DNA, just the CDR3 is kept, 45 bases in frame from base 1. Unmatched junction bases come to 9, with V trimmed by 5 bases and J by 2 bases.